The entry that follows covers one TCR beta chain sequence. The target antigen is unknown. This sample stems from a study of PD-L1 blockade in urothelial cancer. Overall study context: Each patient had 0 to 3 earlier chemotherapy regimens. Blood was tested 3 weeks (second dose) and 6 weeks into treatment. Blood samples had a median of 141,255 T cells.

As for time point: pretreatment peripheral blood. General study results and limits: Tumor-associated clones in the blood of durable-benefit patients grew more at 3 weeks.

The table came from immunoSEQ multiplex PCR; TCRdb's copy has only in-frame clones and leaves some out. The table has roughly 40,000 clones, 88% seen once. The specimen was PBMCs, collected around atezolizumab (anti-PD-L1) treatment. The source of this sequence is a donor over 35 with urothelial cancer.

The CDR3 DNA follows: TGTGCCAGCAGTGGCCGACAGGGGACCCCGATTTACTATGGCTACACCTTC. Its protein is CASSGRQGTPIYYGYTF. The chain is built from TRBV6-1 and TRBJ1-2, with 8 bases identical to TRBD1. Per germline, CDR1 MNHNS and CDR2 SASEGT. After removal of 4 bases from V and 3 bases from J, the junction contained 13 bases not matched to a gene. The CDR3 consists of 17 residues.